Shown below are 15 T cell receptor beta chains from a single sample sequenced in a study of T cells in women clearing cervical HPV infection. Data came from immunoSEQ multiplex PCR; TCRdb stores just in-frame clones and leaves some out. This sample's clone table lists 25,000 to 35,000 clones. The material sequenced was blood buffy coat. These receptors were taken from a woman between 18 and 70 years old with a cervical HPV16 infection that either progressed to CIN3+ or cleared (not recorded which).

Remarks on this clone: The DNA ends 3 residues before the CDR3 does, and the rest of the CDR3 is filled in from the germline J gene. The gene calls are TRBV7-9 and TRBJ1-1; D perhaps matches TRBD1 (6 bases). The V gene's germline CDR1 is SEHNR and CDR2 FQNEAQ (reference sequence). This CDR3 contains 14 residues. CDR3 sequence reads: CASRDGGGAYEAFF. CDR3 DNA (partial): TGTGCCAGCAGGGACGGCGGGGGCGCCTACGAG. Variable domain in full (rest from reference TRBV7-9 and TRBJ1-1): DTGVSQNPRHKITKRGQNVTFRCDPISEHNRLYWYRQTLGQGPEFLTYFQNEAQLEKSRLLSDRFSAERPKGSFSTLEIQRTEQGDSAMYLCASRDGGGAYEAFFGQGTRLTVV.

With respect to this clone: Read data end 3 residues before the CDR3 end; the end is taken from the germline J gene. The chain combines TRBV6-2 or TRBV6-3 with TRBJ2-2, with 9 bases that match TRBD2. Germline loops: CDR1 MNHEY, CDR2 SVGEGT. The ends lost 6 bases at V and 3 bases at J; junction bases unmatched: 8. The CDR3 has 16 amino acids. The part of the CDR3 DNA that was read is TGTGCCAGCAGGATCAGCGGGGGGCTTTACACCGGGGAG. Amino acid sequence: CASRISGGLYTGE. The entire CDR3 protein is CASRISGGLYTGELFF.

CDR3 region: CSALAGRGSDTQYF. The CDR3 bases that were read are TGCAGTGCCCTCGCCGGTCGCGGGTCAGATACG. The V call is TRBV20-1, the J call TRBJ2-3; D possibly corresponds to TRBD2 (5 bases). The sequenced fragment ends 3 residues before the CDR3 boundary, so the rest is inferred from the germline J gene. The CDR3 is 14 amino acids. With 6 bases removed from V and 4 bases from J, the gap between germline ends came to 17 bases. CDR1 is DFQATT, CDR2 SNEGSKA, per germline (reference sequence).

To note about this clone: The CDR3 end lies 3 residues beyond the end of the read and is filled in from the germline J gene. The gene calls are TRBV20-1 and TRBJ1-3, with a weak D call TRBD1 (6 bases). V was trimmed by 4 bases and J by 2 bases, leaving 21 bases between them. Germline CDR1 is DFQATT and CDR2 is SNEGSKA (reference sequence). CDR3 size: 17 residues. This chain's CDR3 is CSATSMERGATGNTIYF. The part of the CDR3 DNA that was read is TGCAGTGCTACGTCGATGGAGCGGGGGGCTACTGGAAACACC.

A remark on this clone: Coverage ceases 3 residues before the CDR3 finishes, and the germline J gene fills in the end. The chain combines TRBV7-9 with TRBJ1-5; D gene uncertain. This CDR3 has 12 residues. Per germline, CDR1 SEHNR and CDR2 FQNEAQ (reference sequence). V lost 9 bases, J lost 0 bases, and 6 bases lay in between. CDR3 sequence reads: CASQVSNQPQHF. The CDR3 bases that were read are TGTGCCAGTCAGGTTAGCAATCAGCCC.

Concerning this clone: Coverage ceases 3 residues before the CDR3 finishes, and the germline J gene fills in the end. The rearrangement links TRBV20-1 to TRBJ2-7; maybe TRBD2 (5 bases). The CDR3 is 14 residues long. Germline V gene sequence: CDR1 DFQATT, CDR2 SNEGSKA (reference sequence). Trimming cost V 0 bases and J 0 bases, with 9 bases left between them. The part of the CDR3 DNA that was read is TGCAGTGCTAGAGATGAGGGCAACTCCTACGAG. Amino acids: CSARDEGNSYE. The CDR3 in full is CSARDEGNSYEQYF.

Details on this clone: The CDR3 end falls 3 residues outside the read, so it is completed with the germline J gene. The V and J genes are TRBV2 and TRBJ1-1; D remains ambiguous. Germline CDR1 reads SNHLY; CDR2 reads FYNNEI. This CDR3 is 14 amino acids long. V lost 7 bases to trimming and J lost 3 bases, with 15 bases between them. Incomplete CDR3 DNA: TGTGCCAGCACCCCGACACCCCGGCACACTGAA. Translated, it gives CASTPTPRHTE. The entire CDR3 protein reads CASTPTPRHTEAFF. The variable domain in full, completed from reference TRBV2 and TRBJ1-1, reads EPEVTQTPSHQVTQMGQEVILRCVPISNHLYFYWYRQILGQKVEFLVSFYNNEISEKSEIFDDQFSVERPDGSNFTLKIRSTKLEDSAMYFCASTPTPRHTEAFFGQGTRLTVV.

Comment on this clone: Read data end 3 residues before the CDR3 end; the end is taken from the germline J gene. The chain carries TRBV2 and TRBJ2-7; D gene ambiguous. Trimming removed 11 bases at V and 4 bases at J, with 15 bases between. Germline V lookup: CDR1 SNHLY, CDR2 FYNNEI. The CDR3 extends over 12 amino acids. CDR3 bases read: TGTGCCTGCGTAGCAAGTAGGTACGAG. It codes for CACVASRYE. Given in full, the CDR3 is CACVASRYEQYF. Full variable domain (remainder filled in from reference TRBV2 and TRBJ2-7): EPEVTQTPSHQVTQMGQEVILRCVPISNHLYFYWYRQILGQKVEFLVSFYNNEISEKSEIFDDQFSVERPDGSNFTLKIRSTKLEDSAMYFCACVASRYEQYFGPGTRLTVT.

Notes on this clone: The CDR3 goes on 3 residues after the read ends, and that part is filled in from the germline J gene. The chain combines TRBV20-1 with TRBJ2-1; TRBD2 agrees at 14 bases. The CDR3 contains 20 residues. Germline trimming cut 0 bases from V and 0 bases from J; bases unmatched to any gene: 10. CDR1 and CDR2 from the germline V gene are DFQATT and SNEGSKA (reference sequence). This chain's CDR3 is CSAREGRTSGGIRSYNEQFF. The sequenced part of the CDR3 DNA is TGCAGTGCTAGAGAGGGGCGGACTAGCGGGGGGATTCGCTCCTACAATGAG.

The sequenced part of the CDR3 DNA is TGTGCCAGCAGTTCAGAGTCTGGAAACACC. Amino acids: CASSSESGNT. The CDR3 in its entirety is CASSSESGNTIYF. The rearrangement uses TRBV13 and TRBJ1-3; D gene ambiguous. Coverage ceases 3 residues before the CDR3 finishes, and the germline J gene fills in the end. This CDR3 spans 13 amino acids. Germline CDR1 and CDR2: PRHDT and FYEKMQ (reference sequence). Trimming took off 6 bases at V and 1 base at J, with 7 bases between the two ends.

Note on this clone: The observed sequence ends 3 residues before the CDR3 terminus, with the missing tail filled in from the germline J gene. V is TRBV7-3 and J is TRBJ1-1; possibly TRBD1 for D (6 bases). Germline-derived CDR1 and CDR2 are SGHTA and FQGTGA. The germline V and J ends were trimmed by 4 bases and 1 base, with 13 bases remaining between them. This CDR3 has 15 amino acids. The sequenced CDR3 bases are TGTGCCAGCAGCTCATATGACAGGCCGAACACTGAA. This translates into CASSSYDRPNTE. The entire CDR3 sequence reads CASSSYDRPNTEAFF.

Concerning this clone itself: The read gets to within 3 residues of the CDR3 end, and the germline J gene fills in the rest. V usage is TRBV6-4 and J usage is TRBJ1-1; TRBD1 is a possible D gene (5 bases). Trimming removed 6 bases from V and 2 bases from J, with 13 bases in between. The CDR3 is made up of 14 amino acids. CDR1 is MRHNA, CDR2 SNTAGT, per germline. CDR3 in amino acids: CASRLQVPNTEAFF. CDR3 DNA (partial): TGTGCCAGCAGGCTACAGGTACCAAACACTGAA.

As concerns this clone: The read halts 3 residues ahead of the CDR3 end, with the missing end drawn from the germline J gene. The rearrangement links TRBV20-1 to TRBJ2-1; 8 nucleotides align to TRBD2. Germline V gene data show CDR1 as DFQATT and CDR2 as SNEGSKA (reference sequence). V was clipped by 4 bases and J by 3 bases; unmatched bases: 2. This CDR3 comprises 13 residues. CDR3 bases read: TGCAGTGCTATAGCGGGGATCTACAATGAG. Its translation: CSAIAGIYNE. The entire CDR3 sequence reads CSAIAGIYNEQFF.

With regard to this clone: The missing CDR3 end, 3 residues past where the read stops, is filled in from the germline J gene. The chain recombines TRBV10-3 with TRBJ1-1; D is possibly TRBD1 (5 bases). V lost 4 bases and J lost 5, with 17 bases in between. This CDR3 region has 15 residues. CDR1 and CDR2 from the germline V gene are ENHRY and SYGVKD. The CDR3: CAISGGDRSLTEAFF. The CDR3 DNA, read in part, is TGTGCCATCAGTGGGGGCGACAGATCCCTGACTGAA.

Note on this clone: Read coverage stops 3 residues before the CDR3 terminus; the germline J gene supplies the remainder. The chain joins TRBV12-5 to TRBJ2-3; tentative D call: TRBD2 (6 bases). The length of the CDR3 is 15 residues. The germline V gene encodes CDR1 LGHNT and CDR2 FRNRAP. The CDR3 spells CASGPSGGPDETQYF. The CDR3 bases that were read are TGTGCTAGTGGTCCAAGCGGAGGGCCGGACGAGACG.